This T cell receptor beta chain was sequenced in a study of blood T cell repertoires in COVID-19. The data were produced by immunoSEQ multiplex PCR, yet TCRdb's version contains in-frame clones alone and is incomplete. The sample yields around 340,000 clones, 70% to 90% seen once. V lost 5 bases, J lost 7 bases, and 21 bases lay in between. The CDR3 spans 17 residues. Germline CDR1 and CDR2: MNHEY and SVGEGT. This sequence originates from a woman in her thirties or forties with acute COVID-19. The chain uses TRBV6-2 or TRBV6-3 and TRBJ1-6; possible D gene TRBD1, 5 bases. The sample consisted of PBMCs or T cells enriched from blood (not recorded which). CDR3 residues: CASSSILSDKINSPLHF. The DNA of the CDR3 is TGTGCCAGCAGTAGTATACTCTCGGACAAGATAAATTCACCCCTCCACTTT.